This TCR beta chain was obtained from a study of cytomegalovirus exposure and HLA in healthy donors. Study outcomes and limitations: Productive status was seen about 90% or about 30% of the time for most TCR beta V segments in an earlier analysis. In a later analysis, compared with equally common non-associated chains, HLA-associated beta chains were more expanded. Excluded were some V segments that proved indistinguishable, including TRBV6-2 and TRBV6-3.

V lost 0 bases, J lost 0 bases, and 10 bases lay in between. CDR1 MNHEY and CDR2 SMNVEV come from the germline V gene (reference sequence). The CDR3 covers 16 residues. As regards this clone: Its antigen is not known.

The PCR used 60 Vbeta and 13 Jbeta primers. Sequenced by immunoSEQ multiplex PCR; TCRdb stores in-frame clones only, minus some. The table lists some 120,000 clones, 80% of them singletons. The genes are TRBV27 and TRBJ2-3; maybe TRBD1 (5 bases). The sequencing input was PBMCs. This clonotype originated in a man aged 30 to 39 in good health and CMV-seropositive. CDR3 bases: TGTGCCAGCAGTTTATCCCACAGGCAGAGCACAGATACGCAGTATTTT. Translating it yields CASSLSHRQSTDTQYF.